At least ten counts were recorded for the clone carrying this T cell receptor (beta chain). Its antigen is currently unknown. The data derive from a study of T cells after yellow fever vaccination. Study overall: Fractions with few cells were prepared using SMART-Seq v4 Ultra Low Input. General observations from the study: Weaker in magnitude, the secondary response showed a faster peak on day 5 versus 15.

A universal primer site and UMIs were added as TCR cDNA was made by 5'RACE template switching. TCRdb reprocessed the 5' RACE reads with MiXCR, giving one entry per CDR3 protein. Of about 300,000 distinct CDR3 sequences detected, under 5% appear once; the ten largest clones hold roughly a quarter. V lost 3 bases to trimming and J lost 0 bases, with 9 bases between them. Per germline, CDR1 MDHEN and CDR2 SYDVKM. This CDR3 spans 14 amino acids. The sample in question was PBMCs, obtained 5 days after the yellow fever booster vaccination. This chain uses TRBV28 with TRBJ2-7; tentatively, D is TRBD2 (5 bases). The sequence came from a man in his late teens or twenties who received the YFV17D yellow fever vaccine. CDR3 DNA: TGTGCCAGCAGTTTCCAGCGGAGCTCCTACGAGCAGTACGTC. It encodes CASSFQRSSYEQYV.